Listed here are 26 T cell receptor beta chains from one sample, sequenced in a study of cytomegalovirus exposure and HLA in healthy donors. The PCR used 60 Vbeta and 13 Jbeta primers. The table came from immunoSEQ multiplex PCR; TCRdb's copy has only in-frame clones and leaves some out. The sample holds 200,000 to 300,000 clones, 78% seen once. The sequencing sample was made of PBMCs. The receptors derive from a boy aged 5-17 years in good health and CMV-seronegative.

The rearrangement links TRBV6-5 to TRBJ1-1; no clear D gene. Trimming removed 1 base at V and 4 bases at J, with 7 bases between. The germline CDR1 and CDR2 sequences are MNHEY and SVGAGI. CDR3 size: 13 residues. The CDR3 region is CASSYFPGTEAFF. The CDR3 nucleotides read TGTGCCAGCAGTTACTTCCCAGGCACTGAAGCTTTCTTT.

The rearrangement joins TRBV6-5 to TRBJ1-4; D perhaps matches TRBD1 (5 bases). Germline V CDR1 and CDR2: MNHEY, SVGAGI. The CDR3 loop spans 14 amino acids. V lost 4 bases, J lost 5 bases, and 11 bases lay in between. The CDR3 loop is CASSSQGLNEKLFF. The CDR3 bases are TGTGCCAGCAGTTCCCAGGGCCTAAATGAAAAACTGTTTTTT.

The CDR3 is CASSHFGGDRRKGGRRWQETQYF. In nucleotides, the CDR3 is TGTGCCAGCAGCCATTTCGGCGGGGACAGGAGAAAAGGGGGGCGGAGGTGGCAAGAGACCCAGTACTTC. The chain uses TRBV14 and TRBJ2-5; TRBD1 matches 8 bases. In germline, CDR1 is SGHDN, CDR2 FVKESK. This CDR3 is 23 amino acids long. J lost 2 bases, V lost 3 bases, and 29 bases had no gene match.

The chain recombines TRBV5-4 with TRBJ1-4, with 9 bases fitting TRBD1. Germline trimming cut 4 bases from V and 6 bases from J; bases unmatched to any gene: 10. Germline CDR1 and CDR2: SGHNT and YYREEE (reference sequence). The CDR3 runs to 16 residues. This CDR3 is CASSQTPGQGDEKLFF. In DNA form, the CDR3 reads TGTGCCAGCAGCCAGACACCGGGACAGGGTGATGAAAAACTGTTTTTT.

The rearrangement links TRBV5-4 to TRBJ2-7; 9 bases are a match to TRBD2. Germline lookup yields CDR1 SGHNT and CDR2 YYREEE (reference sequence). The CDR3 consists of 15 residues. Unmatched junction bases numbered 8, after V lost 4 bases and J lost 3 bases. CDR3 protein: CASSVSSGALYEQYF. The CDR3 DNA sequence: TGTGCCAGCAGCGTCTCTAGCGGGGCTCTCTACGAGCAGTACTTC.

The J gene is TRBJ2-6, the V gene TRBV4-1; 11 nucleotides line up with TRBD2. This CDR3 spans 14 amino acids. Germline-derived CDR1 and CDR2 are MGHRA and YSYEKL. V trimming: 4 bases; J trimming: 15 bases; junction bases outside the gene matches: 8. The CDR3 DNA sequence: TGCGCCAGCAGCCGATTAGCGGGGGGGCCCGGCCTGACTTTC. Translation gives CASSRLAGGPGLTF.

The chain couples TRBV7-9 to TRBJ1-6; the D is unclear. The CDR3 has 13 residues. V lost 5 bases to trimming and J lost 6 bases, with 8 bases between them. CDR1 SEHNR and CDR2 FQNEAQ come from the germline V gene (reference sequence). CDR3 sequence: CASSPRSNSPLHF. The CDR3 coding sequence is TGTGCCAGCAGCCCCCGTTCTAATTCACCCCTCCACTTT.

V and J are TRBV11-1 and TRBJ2-2, with D perhaps matching TRBD2 (5 bases). The CDR3 runs to 15 residues. Trimming took 3 bases from V and 4 from J, leaving 12 bases between them. In germline, CDR1 is SGHAT, CDR2 FQDESV (reference sequence). The CDR3 reads CASSFLEAGTGELFF. For the CDR3, the DNA is TGTGCCAGCAGCTTTTTGGAGGCGGGCACCGGGGAGCTGTTTTTT.

This clone was picked up one time. The J gene is TRBJ1-4, the V gene TRBV10-2, with TRBD1 as a possible D gene (5 bases). This CDR3 is 15 amino acids long. Looked up from germline, CDR1 is WSHSY and CDR2 is SAAADI. The germline V and J ends were trimmed by 8 bases and 4 bases, with 17 bases remaining between them. The chain's CDR3 is CASLGLGVVNEKLFF. For the CDR3, the DNA is TGCGCCAGCCTCGGATTAGGGGTGGTTAATGAAAAACTGTTTTTT.

V is TRBV7-9 and J is TRBJ2-1; D not certain. Per germline, CDR1 SEHNR and CDR2 FQNEAQ (reference sequence). The germline V and J ends were trimmed by 6 bases and 2 bases, with 17 bases remaining between them. The CDR3 totals 16 residues. CDR3 region: CASRDDRGRTYNEQFF. The CDR3, as DNA: TGTGCCAGCAGGGATGACCGAGGTAGGACCTACAATGAGCAGTTCTTC.

The V and J genes are TRBV19 and TRBJ2-1, with 10 positions matching TRBD1. V shed 7 bases and J 6 bases; nucleotides not matched to a gene: 9. CDR3 length: 15 residues. The germline CDR1 and CDR2 sequences are LNHDA and SQIVND (reference sequence). The CDR3 bases are TGTGCCAGTATCCGGACAGGGGGGGCCTTCAATGAGCAGTTCTTC. Residues: CASIRTGGAFNEQFF. The full variable domain, with the rest looked up from reference TRBV19 and TRBJ2-1, is DGGITQSPKYLFRKEGQNVTLSCEQNLNHDAMYWYRQDPGQGLRLIYYSQIVNDFQKGDIAEGYSVSREKKESFPLTVTSAQKNPTAFYLCASIRTGGAFNEQFFGPGTRLTVL.

This clone appeared a single time. The V and J genes are TRBV5-4 and TRBJ1-1; D is undetermined. V was clipped by 0 bases and J by 8 bases, with 5 bases between them. Germline lookup yields CDR1 SGHNT and CDR2 YYREEE (reference sequence). This CDR3 is built from 11 residues. DNA for the CDR3: TGTGCCAGCAGCTTGGGTCAGGAAGCTTTCTTT. This translates into CASSLGQEAFF. Full variable domain (remainder filled in from reference TRBV5-4 and TRBJ1-1): ETGVTQSPTHLIKTRGQQVTLRCSSQSGHNTVSWYQQALGQGPQFIFQYYREEENGRGNFPPRFSGLQFPNYSSELNVNALELDDSALYLCASSLGQEAFFGQGTRLTVV.

This clone was seen only once. V is TRBV9 and J is TRBJ2-5; tentatively, D is TRBD1 (6 bases). CDR3 length: 15 residues. From germline, CDR1 is SGDLS and CDR2 YYNGEE. The V gene lost 0 bases and the J gene lost 2 bases, with 11 bases spanning the gap. The CDR3 DNA reads as TGTGCCAGCAGCGTAGTAGGTCAGGGGCAAGAGACCCAGTACTTC. Protein: CASSVVGQGQETQYF. Full variable domain (remainder filled in from reference TRBV9 and TRBJ2-5): DSGVTQTPKHLITATGQRVTLRCSPRSGDLSVYWYQQSLDQGLQFLIQYYNGEERAKGNILERFSAQQFPDLHSELNLSSLELGDSALYFCASSVVGQGQETQYFGPGTRLLVL.

This clone was recorded once. The chain uses TRBV19 and TRBJ1-1; 7 bases fit TRBD1. CDR3 length: 16 amino acids. V dropped 6 bases and J dropped 3; count of bases not matched to a gene: 13. Germline CDR1 LNHDA, CDR2 SQIVND (reference sequence). The CDR3 coding sequence is TGTGCCAGTAGCCGGGGTTGGGGCACAGGGGACACTGAAGCTTTCTTT. Translating gives CASSRGWGTGDTEAFF. Together with reference TRBV19 and TRBJ1-1, the CDR3 gives the full variable domain: DGGITQSPKYLFRKEGQNVTLSCEQNLNHDAMYWYRQDPGQGLRLIYYSQIVNDFQKGDIAEGYSVSREKKESFPLTVTSAQKNPTAFYLCASSRGWGTGDTEAFFGQGTRLTVV.

The chain combines TRBV4-1 with TRBJ2-5; 15 nucleotides match TRBD2. The germline V gene encodes CDR1 MGHRA and CDR2 YSYEKL. V lost 4 bases, J lost 4 bases, and 10 bases stayed unmatched. The CDR3 is 18 residues long. CDR3 sequence: CASSPRGLAGGVGETQYF. Written as DNA, the CDR3 is TGCGCCAGCAGCCCCCGTGGACTAGCGGGAGGGGTGGGAGAGACCCAGTACTTC.

The CDR3 loop is CASSMGGGLQEVEFKPLHF. The CDR3 DNA reads TGCGCCAGCAGTATGGGAGGGGGGCTACAGGAAGTAGAATTCAAACCCCTCCACTTT. The chain uses TRBV5-1 and TRBJ1-6; TRBD1 is a possible D gene (6 bases). With 5 bases removed from V and 12 bases from J, the gap between germline ends came to 33 bases. This CDR3 has 19 residues. Germline V CDR1 and CDR2: SGHRS, YFSETQ.

The rearrangement uses TRBV27 and TRBJ1-5, with D perhaps TRBD1 (6 bases). The length of the CDR3 is 14 residues. Germline lookup yields CDR1 MNHEY and CDR2 SMNVEV (reference sequence). V was pared by 8 bases and J by 7 bases, with 18 bases between. DNA of the CDR3: TGTGCCAGCCGAAAGGTCGGGCAGGGGCAGCCCCAGCATTTT. It is translated as CASRKVGQGQPQHF.

The chain uses TRBV5-4 and TRBJ1-4; 7 bases align to TRBD1. V shed 0 bases and J 7 bases; nucleotides not matched to a gene: 3. CDR1 is SGHNT, CDR2 YYREEE, per germline (reference sequence). The CDR3 extends over 14 amino acids. The DNA of the CDR3 is TGTGCCAGCAGCTTGGACAGGGGTACTGAAAAACTGTTTTTT. Its translation: CASSLDRGTEKLFF.

The J gene is TRBJ2-1, the V gene TRBV7-9; 9 bases align to TRBD2. This CDR3 has 16 residues. CDR1 and CDR2 from the germline V gene are SEHNR and FQNEAQ (reference sequence). J lost 4 bases, V lost 4 bases, and 8 bases had no gene match. CDR3 bases: TGTGCCAGCAGCTACCTTCGACTAGCGGCGTACAATGAGCAGTTCTTC. Translation: CASSYLRLAAYNEQFF.

The chain carries TRBV5-1 and TRBJ2-3; 8 bases agree with TRBD2. There are 15 residues in the CDR3. Germline CDR1 SGHRS, CDR2 YFSETQ. The V gene end was trimmed by 4 bases and the J gene end by 7 bases; junction bases not matched to a gene: 11. Here the CDR3 DNA reads TGCGCCAGCAGCCGCGCCAGCGGGGGCGGATATACGCAGTATTTT. Its protein product is CASSRASGGGYTQYF. Supplemented by reference TRBV5-1 and TRBJ2-3, the full variable domain reads KAGVTQTPRYLIKTRGQQVTLSCSPISGHRSVSWYQQTPGQGLQFLFEYFSETQRNKGNFPGRFSGRQFSNSRSEMNVSTLELGDSALYLCASSRASGGGYTQYFGPGTRLTVL.

This clone is a singleton in its sample. This chain joins TRBV11-3 and TRBJ2-3; 7 bases agree with TRBD1. Trimming cost V 3 bases and J 4 bases; bases outside gene matches: 4. Germline values: CDR1 SGHNT, CDR2 YENEEA. The length of the CDR3 is 14 residues. The CDR3 is CASSFGQGADTQYF. The CDR3 region has the DNA TGTGCCAGCAGCTTTGGCCAGGGGGCAGATACGCAGTATTTT.

The chain combines TRBV18 with TRBJ2-1; D possibly corresponds to TRBD2 (5 bases). The V end lost 6 bases, the J end lost 0 bases, and 12 bases lay between the germline ends. The CDR3 consists of 15 residues. The germline V gene encodes CDR1 KGHSH and CDR2 LQKENI. The CDR3 region is CASSLSGSSYNEQFF. The CDR3 DNA is TGTGCCAGCTCTCTTTCTGGGAGCTCCTACAATGAGCAGTTCTTC.

The J gene is TRBJ2-1, the V gene TRBV27, with D uncertain. The CDR3 has 15 residues. Between the trimmed V and J ends, which lost 3 bases and 6 bases, there was a span of 15 bases. Germline V CDR1 and CDR2: MNHEY, SMNVEV (reference sequence). This CDR3 reads CASSLTVGPGNEQFF. The CDR3 DNA is TGTGCCAGCAGTTTGACTGTAGGCCCTGGCAATGAGCAGTTCTTC.

This chain uses TRBV6-6 with TRBJ1-6; TRBD1 aligns across 8 bases. This CDR3 spans 15 amino acids. The V gene's germline CDR1 is MNHNY and CDR2 SVGAGI (reference sequence). With V trimmed by 6 bases and J by 7 bases, 8 bases remained unmatched. This CDR3 reads CASRPTDRGNSPLHF. The CDR3 DNA sequence: TGTGCCAGCAGACCAACAGACAGGGGAAATTCACCCCTCCACTTT.

Notes on this clone: Germline is not matched at one junction end, which may reflect a read error. The gene calls are TRBV5-6 and TRBJ2-7; the match to TRBD1 covers 8 bases. Germline V gene lookup returns CDR1 SGHDT and CDR2 YYEEEE. The CDR3 length is 14 residues. DNA of the CDR3: TGTGCCAGCAGCATAGCCGGACAGGGCTACGAGCAGTGCTTC. Its protein product is CASSIAGQGYEQCF.

The chain combines TRBV10-1 with TRBJ1-1; 9 nucleotides match TRBD1. The ends lost 2 bases at V and 10 bases at J; junction bases unmatched: 11. This CDR3 contains 15 residues. The germline V gene has CDR1 WNHNN and CDR2 SYGVQD (reference sequence). CDR3 residues: CASSEGTGLGSGAFF. Here the CDR3 DNA reads TGCGCCAGCAGTGAGGGGACAGGGTTAGGGAGCGGAGCTTTCTTT.